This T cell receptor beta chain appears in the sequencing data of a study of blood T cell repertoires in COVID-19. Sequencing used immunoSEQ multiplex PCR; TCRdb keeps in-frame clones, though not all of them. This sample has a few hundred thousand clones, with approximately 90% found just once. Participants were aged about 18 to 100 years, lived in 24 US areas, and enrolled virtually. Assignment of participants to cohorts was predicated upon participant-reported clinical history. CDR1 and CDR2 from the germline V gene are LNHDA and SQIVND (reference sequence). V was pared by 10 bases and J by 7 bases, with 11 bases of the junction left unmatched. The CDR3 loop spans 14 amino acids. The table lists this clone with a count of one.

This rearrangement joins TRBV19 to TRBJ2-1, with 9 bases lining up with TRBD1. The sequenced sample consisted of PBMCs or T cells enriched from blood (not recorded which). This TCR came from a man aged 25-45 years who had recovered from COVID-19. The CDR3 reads CATSPGQGPNEQFF. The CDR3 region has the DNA TGTGCCACCTCACCGGGACAGGGCCCGAATGAGCAGTTCTTC.